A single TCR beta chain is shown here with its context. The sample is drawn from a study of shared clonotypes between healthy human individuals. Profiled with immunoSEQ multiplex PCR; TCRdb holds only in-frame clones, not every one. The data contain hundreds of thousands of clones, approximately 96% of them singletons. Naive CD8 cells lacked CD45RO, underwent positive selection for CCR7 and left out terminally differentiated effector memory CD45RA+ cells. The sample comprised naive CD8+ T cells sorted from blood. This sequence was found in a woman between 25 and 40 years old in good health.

CDR3 region: CASSLGLAQHNEQFF. The CDR3, as DNA: TGTGCCAGCAGCCTCGGACTAGCGCAACACAATGAGCAGTTCTTC. The chain links TRBV7-6 to TRBJ2-1; 9 bases align to TRBD2. Germline assignment: CDR1 SGHVS and CDR2 FNYEAQ. The J segment lost 5 bases and the V segment lost 5 bases, leaving 7 bases of the junction unmatched. There are 15 residues in the CDR3.